The present TCR beta chain was sequenced within a study of immune cell composition in non-small cell lung cancer. Study-wide points: No significant correlation existed between pack-years smoked and tumour clonality.

Profiled with immunoSEQ multiplex PCR; TCRdb holds only in-frame clones, not every one. The table includes some 9,000 clones, less than 80% detected once. CDR3 size: 15 residues. V was pared by 5 bases and J by 2 bases, with 4 bases of the junction left unmatched. CDR1 and CDR2 from the germline V gene are SGHVS and FQNEAQ. Normal lung was sampled as far from the tumour as possible, at least 3 cm. On this clone itself: What it binds is unknown.

The clonotype was recovered from a human donor with non-small cell lung cancer. Sample: non-adjacent lung tissue. The chain carries TRBV7-8 and TRBJ2-3, with 10 bases aligning to TRBD2. Here the CDR3 reads CASSPLAGDTDTQYF. CDR3 DNA sequence: TGTGCCAGCAGCCCGCTAGCGGGGGACACAGATACGCAGTATTTT. The whole variable domain, filled in from reference TRBV7-8 and TRBJ2-3, reads GAGVSQSPRYKVAKRGQDVALRCDPISGHVSLFWYQQALGQGPEFLTYFQNEAQLDKSGLPSDRFFAERPEGSVSTLKIQRTQQEDSAVYLCASSPLAGDTDTQYFGPGTRLTVL.